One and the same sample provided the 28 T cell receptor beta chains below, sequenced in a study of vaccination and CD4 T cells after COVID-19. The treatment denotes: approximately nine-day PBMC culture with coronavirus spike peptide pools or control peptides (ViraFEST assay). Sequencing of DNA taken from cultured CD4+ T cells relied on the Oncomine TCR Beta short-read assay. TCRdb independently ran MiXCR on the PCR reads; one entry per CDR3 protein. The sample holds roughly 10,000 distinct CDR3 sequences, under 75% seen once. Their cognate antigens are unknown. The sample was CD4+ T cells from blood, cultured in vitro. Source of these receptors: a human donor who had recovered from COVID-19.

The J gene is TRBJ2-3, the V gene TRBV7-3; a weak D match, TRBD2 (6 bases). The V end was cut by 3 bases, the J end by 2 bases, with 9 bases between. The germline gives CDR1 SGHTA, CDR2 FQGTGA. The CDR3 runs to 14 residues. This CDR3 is CASSLGRNTDTQYF. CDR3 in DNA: TGTGCCAGCAGCTTGGGGAGGAACACAGATACGCAGTATTTT. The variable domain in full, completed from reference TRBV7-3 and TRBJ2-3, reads GAGVSQTPSNKVTEKGKYVELRCDPISGHTALYWYRQSLGQGPEFLIYFQGTGAADDSGLPNDRFFAVRPEGSVSTLKIQRTERGDSAVYLCASSLGRNTDTQYFGPGTRLTVL.

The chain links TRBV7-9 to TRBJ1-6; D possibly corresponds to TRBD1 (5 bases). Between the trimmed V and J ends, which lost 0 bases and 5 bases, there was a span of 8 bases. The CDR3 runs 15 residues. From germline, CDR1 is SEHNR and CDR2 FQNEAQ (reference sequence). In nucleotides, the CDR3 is TGTGCCAGCAGCTTAGCAGGGGTGGATAATTCACCCCTCCACTTT. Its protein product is CASSLAGVDNSPLHF.

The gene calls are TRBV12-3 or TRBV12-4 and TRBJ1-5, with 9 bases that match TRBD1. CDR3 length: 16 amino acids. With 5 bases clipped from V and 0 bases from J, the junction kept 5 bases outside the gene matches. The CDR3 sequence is CASSAGTGTSNQPQHF. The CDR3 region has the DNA TGTGCCAGCAGTGCAGGGACAGGGACTAGCAATCAGCCCCAGCATTTT.

The CDR3 sequence is CATSRDSTGEGNYGYTF. CDR3 sequence (DNA): TGTGCCACCAGCAGGGACTCGACAGGGGAGGGTAACTATGGCTACACCTTC. This chain connects TRBV15 to TRBJ1-2; TRBD1 agrees at 8 bases. CDR3 size: 17 residues. Losses at the gene ends were 3 bases for V and 1 base for J; bases not matched to a gene: 10. From germline, CDR1 is LNHNV and CDR2 YYDKDF (reference sequence).

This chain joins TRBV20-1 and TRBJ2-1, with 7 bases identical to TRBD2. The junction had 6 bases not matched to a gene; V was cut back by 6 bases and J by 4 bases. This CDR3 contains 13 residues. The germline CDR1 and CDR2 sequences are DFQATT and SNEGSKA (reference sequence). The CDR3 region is CSAPGLGYNEQFF. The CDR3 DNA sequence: TGCAGTGCCCCCGGACTAGGGTACAATGAGCAGTTCTTC.

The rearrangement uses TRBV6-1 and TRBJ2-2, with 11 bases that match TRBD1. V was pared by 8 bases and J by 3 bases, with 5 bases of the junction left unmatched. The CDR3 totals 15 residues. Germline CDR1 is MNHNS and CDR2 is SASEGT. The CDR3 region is CASVGTGGYTGELFF. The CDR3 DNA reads TGTGCCAGCGTAGGGACAGGGGGTTACACCGGGGAGCTGTTTTTT.

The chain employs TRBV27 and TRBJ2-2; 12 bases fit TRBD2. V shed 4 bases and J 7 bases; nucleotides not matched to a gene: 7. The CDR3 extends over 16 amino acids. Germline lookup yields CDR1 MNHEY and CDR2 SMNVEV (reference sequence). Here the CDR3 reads CASSYRLAGADGELFF. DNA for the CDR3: TGTGCCAGCAGTTATAGACTAGCGGGAGCGGACGGGGAGCTGTTTTTT.

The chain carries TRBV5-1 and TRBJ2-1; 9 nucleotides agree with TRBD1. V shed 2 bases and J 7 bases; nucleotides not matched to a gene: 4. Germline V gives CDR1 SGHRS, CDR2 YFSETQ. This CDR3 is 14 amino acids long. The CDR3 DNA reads TGCGCCAGCAGCTTTAGGGACAGGGAGAATGAGCAGTTCTTC. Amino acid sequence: CASSFRDRENEQFF. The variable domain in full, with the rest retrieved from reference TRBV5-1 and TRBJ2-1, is KAGVTQTPRYLIKTRGQQVTLSCSPISGHRSVSWYQQTPGQGLQFLFEYFSETQRNKGNFPGRFSGRQFSNSRSEMNVSTLELGDSALYLCASSFRDRENEQFFGPGTRLTVL.

CDR3 DNA sequence: TGTGCCATCGGCCTCTCCGGGGGTCAGCCCCAGCATTTT. Amino acid sequence: CAIGLSGGQPQHF. The chain is built from TRBV10-3 and TRBJ1-5; D may be TRBD1 (5 bases). Deletions cut 8 bases from V and 6 bases from J, with 14 bases between. CDR3 size: 13 residues. Germline lookup yields CDR1 ENHRY and CDR2 SYGVKD.

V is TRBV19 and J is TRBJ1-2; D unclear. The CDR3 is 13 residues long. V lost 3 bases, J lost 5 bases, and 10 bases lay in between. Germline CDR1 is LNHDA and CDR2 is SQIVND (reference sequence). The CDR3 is CASSMVDGYGYTF. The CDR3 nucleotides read TGTGCCAGTAGTATGGTGGACGGATATGGCTACACCTTC.

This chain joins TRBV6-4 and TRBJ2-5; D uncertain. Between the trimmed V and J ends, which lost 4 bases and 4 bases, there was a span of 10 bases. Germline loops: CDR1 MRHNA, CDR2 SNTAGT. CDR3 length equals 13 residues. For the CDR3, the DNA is TGTGCCAGCAGTGTTATTACGGGAGAGACCCAGTACTTC. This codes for CASSVITGETQYF.

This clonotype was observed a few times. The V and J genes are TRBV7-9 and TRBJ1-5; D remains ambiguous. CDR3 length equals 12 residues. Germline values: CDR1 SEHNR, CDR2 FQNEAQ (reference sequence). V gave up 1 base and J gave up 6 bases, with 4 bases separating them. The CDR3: CASSLEGQPQHF. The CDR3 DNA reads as TGTGCCAGCAGCTTAGAGGGTCAGCCCCAGCATTTT.

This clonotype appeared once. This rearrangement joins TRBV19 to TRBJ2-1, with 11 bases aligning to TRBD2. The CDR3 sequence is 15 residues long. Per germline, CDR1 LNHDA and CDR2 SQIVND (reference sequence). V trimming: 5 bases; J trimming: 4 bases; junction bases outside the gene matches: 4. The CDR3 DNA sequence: TGTGCCAGTAGTGTGGGGACTAGCGGTTACAATGAGCAGTTCTTC. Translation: CASSVGTSGYNEQFF.

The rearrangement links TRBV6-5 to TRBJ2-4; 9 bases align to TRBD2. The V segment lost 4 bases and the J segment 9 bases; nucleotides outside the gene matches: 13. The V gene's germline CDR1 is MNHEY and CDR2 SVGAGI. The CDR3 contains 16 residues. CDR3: CASSSRLADLRSIQYF. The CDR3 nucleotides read TGTGCCAGCAGTTCAAGACTAGCGGATCTCAGGAGCATTCAGTACTTC.

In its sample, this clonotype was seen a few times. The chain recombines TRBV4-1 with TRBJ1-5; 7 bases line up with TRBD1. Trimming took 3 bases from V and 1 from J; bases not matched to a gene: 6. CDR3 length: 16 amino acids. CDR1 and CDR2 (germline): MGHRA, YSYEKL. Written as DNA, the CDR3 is TGCGCCAGCAGCCATATTACAGGGGTGAGCAATCAGCCCCAGCATTTT. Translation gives CASSHITGVSNQPQHF.

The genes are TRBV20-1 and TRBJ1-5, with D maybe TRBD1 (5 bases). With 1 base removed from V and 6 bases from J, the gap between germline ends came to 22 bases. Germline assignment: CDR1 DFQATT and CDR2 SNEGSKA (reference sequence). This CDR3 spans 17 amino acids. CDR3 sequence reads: CSARAKWGGRSIQPQHF. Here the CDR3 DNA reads TGCAGTGCTAGAGCGAAGTGGGGGGGACGCTCAATTCAGCCCCAGCATTTT.

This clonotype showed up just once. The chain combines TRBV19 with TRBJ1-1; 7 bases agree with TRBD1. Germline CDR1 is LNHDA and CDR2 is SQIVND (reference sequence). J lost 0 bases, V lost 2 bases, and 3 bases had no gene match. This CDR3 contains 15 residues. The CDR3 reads CASSIQGGVNTEAFF. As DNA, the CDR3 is TGTGCCAGTAGTATACAGGGGGGCGTGAACACTGAAGCTTTCTTT.

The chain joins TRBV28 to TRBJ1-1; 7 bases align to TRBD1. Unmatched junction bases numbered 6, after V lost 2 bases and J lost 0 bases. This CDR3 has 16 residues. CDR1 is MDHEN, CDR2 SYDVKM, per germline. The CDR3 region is CASSLPGQPMNTEAFF. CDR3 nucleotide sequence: TGTGCCAGCAGTTTACCGGGACAGCCTATGAACACTGAAGCTTTCTTT.

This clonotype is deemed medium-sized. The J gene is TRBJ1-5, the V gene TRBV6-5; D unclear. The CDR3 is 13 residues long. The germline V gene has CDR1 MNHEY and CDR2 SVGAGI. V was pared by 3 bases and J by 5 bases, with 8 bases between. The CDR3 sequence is CASSYRRDQPQHF. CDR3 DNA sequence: TGTGCCAGCAGTTATCGTCGGGATCAGCCCCAGCATTTT.

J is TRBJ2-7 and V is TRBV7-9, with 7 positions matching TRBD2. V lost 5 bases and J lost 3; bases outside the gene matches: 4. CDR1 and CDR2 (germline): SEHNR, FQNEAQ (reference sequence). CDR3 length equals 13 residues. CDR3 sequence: CASSLTSVYEQYF. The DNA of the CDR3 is TGTGCCAGCAGCCTTACTAGCGTCTACGAGCAGTACTTC. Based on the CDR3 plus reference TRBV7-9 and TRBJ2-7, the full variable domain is DTGVSQNPRHKITKRGQNVTFRCDPISEHNRLYWYRQTLGQGPEFLTYFQNEAQLEKSRLLSDRFSAERPKGSFSTLEIQRTEQGDSAMYLCASSLTSVYEQYFGPGTRLTVT.

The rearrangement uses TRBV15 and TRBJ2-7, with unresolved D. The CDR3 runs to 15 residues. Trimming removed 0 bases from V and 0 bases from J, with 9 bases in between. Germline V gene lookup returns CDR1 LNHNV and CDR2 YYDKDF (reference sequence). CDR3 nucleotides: TGTGCCACCAGCAGAGAACTACCTGACTCCTACGAGCAGTACTTC. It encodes CATSRELPDSYEQYF.

The CDR3 is CASRDGTPGVDTQYF. The CDR3 DNA is TGTGCCAGCAGGGACGGGACCCCGGGCGTGGATACGCAGTATTTT. The rearrangement uses TRBV2 and TRBJ2-3; D tentatively fits TRBD1 or TRBD2 (5 bases each). Germline CDR1 SNHLY, CDR2 FYNNEI. V was clipped by 6 bases and J by 6 bases, with 19 bases between them. This CDR3 region has 15 residues.

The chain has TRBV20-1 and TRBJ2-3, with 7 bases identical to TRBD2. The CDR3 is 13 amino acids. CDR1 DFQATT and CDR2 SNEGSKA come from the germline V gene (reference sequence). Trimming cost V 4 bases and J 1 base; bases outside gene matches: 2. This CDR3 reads CSANSGGTDTQYF. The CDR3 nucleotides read TGCAGTGCTAACAGCGGGGGCACAGATACGCAGTATTTT.

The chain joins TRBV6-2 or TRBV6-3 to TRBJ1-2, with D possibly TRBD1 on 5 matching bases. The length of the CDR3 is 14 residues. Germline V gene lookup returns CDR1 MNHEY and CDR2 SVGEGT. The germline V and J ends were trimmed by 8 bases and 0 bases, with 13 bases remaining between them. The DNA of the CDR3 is TGTGCCAGCCGAGGGGCTCCCCCTAACTATGGCTACACCTTC. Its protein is CASRGAPPNYGYTF.

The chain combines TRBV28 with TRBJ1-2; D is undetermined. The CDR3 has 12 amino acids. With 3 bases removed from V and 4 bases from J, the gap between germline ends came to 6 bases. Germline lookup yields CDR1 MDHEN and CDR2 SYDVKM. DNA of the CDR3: TGTGCCAGCAGTTTGAACGGCTATGGCTACACCTTC. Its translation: CASSLNGYGYTF.

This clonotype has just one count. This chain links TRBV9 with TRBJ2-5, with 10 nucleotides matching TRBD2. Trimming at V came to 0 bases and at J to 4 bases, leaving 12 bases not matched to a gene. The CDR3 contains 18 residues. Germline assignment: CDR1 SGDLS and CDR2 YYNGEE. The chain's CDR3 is CASSVGFELAGYGETQYF. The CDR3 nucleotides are TGTGCCAGCAGCGTAGGATTTGAACTAGCGGGATACGGAGAGACCCAGTACTTC.

CDR3 loop: CASSLDAGYYGYTF. The CDR3 DNA is TGTGCCAGCAGCTTAGATGCAGGTTACTATGGCTACACCTTC. The V call is TRBV7-2, the J call TRBJ1-2; D remains unclear. The CDR3 loop spans 14 amino acids. Germline V gene data show CDR1 as SGHTA and CDR2 as FQGNSA. V shed 1 base and J shed 3 bases, with 9 bases lying between them.

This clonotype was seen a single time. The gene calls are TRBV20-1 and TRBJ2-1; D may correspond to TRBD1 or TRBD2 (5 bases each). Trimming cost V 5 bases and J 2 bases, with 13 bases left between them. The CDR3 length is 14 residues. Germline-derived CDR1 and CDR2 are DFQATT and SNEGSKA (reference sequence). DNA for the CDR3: TGCAGTGCTCACCGGGACCCAACCTACAATGAGCAGTTCTTC. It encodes CSAHRDPTYNEQFF.